This entry describes one T cell receptor (beta chain). The sample comes from a study of T cell responses to AZD1222 COVID-19 vaccine. Here immunoSEQ multiplex PCR was the method, and the copy in TCRdb shows in-frame clones only, minus some. In the table there are around 150,000 clones, roughly 94% of which are singletons. The CDR3 is 13 residues long. Losses at the gene ends were 4 bases for V and 6 bases for J; bases not matched to a gene: 2. Germline-derived CDR1 and CDR2 are SGHRS and YFSETQ. This specimen consisted of peripheral blood, obtained 28 days after the second AZD1222 dose. V is TRBV5-1 and J is TRBJ2-7, with 12 nucleotides matching TRBD1. This receptor was taken from an adult who received the AZD1222 COVID-19 vaccine. The CDR3 reads CASSRDRGREQYF. CDR3 nucleotide sequence: TGCGCCAGCAGCCGGGACAGGGGGCGCGAGCAGTACTTC.